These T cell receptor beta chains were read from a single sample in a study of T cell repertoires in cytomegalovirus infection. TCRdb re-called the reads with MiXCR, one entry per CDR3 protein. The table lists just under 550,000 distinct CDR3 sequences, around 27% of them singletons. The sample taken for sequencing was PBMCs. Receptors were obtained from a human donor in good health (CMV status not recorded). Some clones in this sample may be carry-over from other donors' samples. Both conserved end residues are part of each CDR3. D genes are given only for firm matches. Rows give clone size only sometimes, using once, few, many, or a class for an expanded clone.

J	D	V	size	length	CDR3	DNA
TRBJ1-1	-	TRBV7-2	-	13	CASSLTGDIEAFF	TGTGCCAGCAGCTTGACCGGAGACATTGAAGCTTTCTTT
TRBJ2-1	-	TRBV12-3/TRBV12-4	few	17	CASSLFPARVADNEQFF	TGTGCCAGCAGTTTATTCCCCGCCAGGGTTGCGGACAATGAGCAGTTCTTC
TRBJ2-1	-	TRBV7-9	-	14	CASSRPPTYNEQFF	TGTGCCAGCAGCCGTCCACCTACCTACAATGAGCAGTTCTTC
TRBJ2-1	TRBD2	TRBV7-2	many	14	CASSPFSGTHEQFF	TGTGCCAGCAGCCCTTTTAGCGGGACCCATGAGCAGTTCTTC
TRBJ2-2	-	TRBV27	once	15	CARRYGAYNTGELFF	TGTGCCCGCCGTTACGGCGCCTATAACACCGGGGAGCTGTTTTTT
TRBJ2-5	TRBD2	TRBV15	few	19	CATSRDLAGGFGVRETQYF	TGTGCCACCAGCAGAGATCTAGCGGGAGGCTTCGGGGTGAGGGAGACCCAGTACTTC
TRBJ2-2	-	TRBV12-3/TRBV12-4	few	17	CAISLDPLGTNTGELFF	TGTGCCATCTCACTAGACCCATTGGGGACGAACACCGGGGAGCTGTTTTTT
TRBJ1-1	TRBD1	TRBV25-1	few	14	CASRQQGKGTEAFF	TGTGCCAGCAGGCAACAGGGGAAGGGCACTGAAGCTTTCTTT
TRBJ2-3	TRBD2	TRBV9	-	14	CASATSGSADTQYF	TGTGCCAGCGCAACTAGCGGGAGTGCAGATACGCAGTATTTT
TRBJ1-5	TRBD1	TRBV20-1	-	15	CSARVSDRKSQPQHF	TGCAGTGCTAGAGTCTCGGACAGGAAGAGTCAGCCCCAGCATTTT
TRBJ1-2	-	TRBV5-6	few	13	CASSPPLLYGYTF	TGTGCCAGCAGCCCTCCACTTCTCTATGGCTACACCTTC
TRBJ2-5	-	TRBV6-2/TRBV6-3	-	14	CASSPFGAGETQYF	TGTGCCAGCAGCCCCTTCGGGGCTGGGGAGACCCAGTACTTC
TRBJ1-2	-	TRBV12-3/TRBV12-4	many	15	CASSLGTDKVHGYTF	TGTGCCAGCAGTTTAGGGACAGATAAGGTGCATGGCTACACCTTC
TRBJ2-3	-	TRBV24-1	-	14	CATSEAGQPDTQYF	TGTGCCACCAGTGAAGCCGGACAGCCAGATACGCAGTATTTT
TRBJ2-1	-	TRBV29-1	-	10	CSVELGGQFF	TGCAGCGTTGAATTGGGGGGGCAGTTCTTC
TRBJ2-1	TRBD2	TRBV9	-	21	CASSVGPGTLISGAPYNEQFF	TGTGCCAGCAGCGTAGGCCCTGGGACATTAATTAGCGGGGCCCCCTACAATGAGCAGTTCTTC
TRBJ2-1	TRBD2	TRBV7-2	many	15	CASTLLAGAMYEQFF	TGTGCCAGCACCCTTCTAGCGGGAGCCATGTATGAGCAGTTCTTC
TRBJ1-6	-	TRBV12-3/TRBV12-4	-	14	CASRAGGGDSPLHF	TGTGCCAGCAGGGCGGGGGGTGGAGATTCACCCCTCCACTTT
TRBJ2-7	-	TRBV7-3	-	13	CASSGGFSGEQYF	TGTGCCAGCAGCGGGGGGTTTTCGGGAGAGCAGTACTTC
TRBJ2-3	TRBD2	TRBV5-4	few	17	CASSSTSGRAVTDTQYF	TGTGCCAGCAGCTCTACCAGCGGGAGGGCCGTCACAGATACGCAGTATTTT
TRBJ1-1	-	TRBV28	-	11	CASSTRAKAFF	TGTGCCAGCAGTACCCGGGCCAAAGCTTTCTTT
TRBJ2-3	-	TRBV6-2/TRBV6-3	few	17	CASSPRLREGGTDTQYF	TGTGCCAGCAGCCCACGTCTACGGGAAGGGGGCACAGATACGCAGTATTTT
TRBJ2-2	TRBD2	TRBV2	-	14	CASLGLANTGELFF	TGTGCCAGCTTAGGACTAGCGAACACCGGGGAGCTGTTTTTT
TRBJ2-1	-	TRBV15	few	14	CATSRGDSYNEQFF	TGTGCCACCAGCAGAGGGGATTCCTACAATGAGCAGTTCTTC
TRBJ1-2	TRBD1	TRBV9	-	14	CASSAEGQNYGYTF	TGTGCCAGCAGCGCGGAGGGACAGAACTATGGCTACACCTTC
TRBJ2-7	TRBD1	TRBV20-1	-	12	CSANRGLNEQYF	TGCAGTGCTAACAGGGGGCTGAACGAGCAGTACTTC